The 22 T cell receptor beta chains reported below all come from one sample, sequenced in a study of shared clonotypes between healthy human individuals. TCRdb keeps only in-frame clones here, not all; method: immunoSEQ multiplex PCR. The sample includes roughly 2,500,000 clones, 90% to 95% of them seen just once. Source material: naive CD4+ T cells from PBMCs. Subset meaning: CD45RA+ positively selected. These receptor sequences come from a man aged 18-30 years in good health. Some clones in this sample may be carry-over from other donors' samples.

The rearrangement links TRBV27 to TRBJ2-1, with a tentative D call TRBD1 (7 bases). This CDR3 has 16 amino acids. With 9 bases removed from V and 5 bases from J, the gap between germline ends came to 23 bases. From germline, CDR1 is MNHEY and CDR2 SMNVEV (reference sequence). The CDR3 reads CASYEVGGGGHNEQFF. The CDR3, as DNA: TGTGCCAGTTACGAAGTGGGCGGAGGGGGCCACAATGAGCAGTTCTTC.

This chain uses TRBV5-8 with TRBJ1-4; D unresolved. This CDR3 is 15 amino acids long. Trimming took 0 bases from V and 6 from J, leaving 12 bases between them. In germline, CDR1 is SGHTS, CDR2 YDEGEE. CDR3 sequence reads: CASSLVGTRDEKLFF. The CDR3 coding sequence is TGTGCCAGCAGCTTGGTGGGCACGAGAGATGAAAAACTGTTTTTT.

V is TRBV7-2 and J is TRBJ1-4; D gene ambiguous. CDR3 length equals 15 residues. V lost 5 bases and J lost 10, with 20 bases in between. Germline assignment: CDR1 SGHTA and CDR2 FQGNSA. CDR3 residues: CASSPEISREGKLFF. The CDR3 coding sequence is TGTGCCAGCAGCCCCGAGATCTCTAGGGAAGGAAAACTGTTTTTT.

The V call is TRBV28, the J call TRBJ1-4; no clear D gene. Germline CDR1 MDHEN, CDR2 SYDVKM. The CDR3 runs 15 residues. Trimming removed 3 bases at V and 0 bases at J, with 8 bases between. CDR3 sequence reads: CASSFFGATNEKLFF. In DNA form, the CDR3 reads TGTGCCAGCAGTTTTTTCGGTGCAACTAATGAAAAACTGTTTTTT. The full variable domain, with the rest looked up from reference TRBV28 and TRBJ1-4, is DVKVTQSSRYLVKRTGEKVFLECVQDMDHENMFWYRQDPGLGLRLIYFSYDVKMKEKGDIPEGYSVSREKKERFSLILESASTNQTSMYLCASSFFGATNEKLFFGSGTQLSVL.

The chain has TRBV21-1 and TRBJ1-5. TRBV21-1 is reported as a pseudogene. The CDR3 covers 17 residues. CDR3 amino acids: CASSSKEELAGSGPQHF. The CDR3 DNA follows: TGTGCCAGCAGCTCTAAGGAGGAGCTCGCGGGGTCTGGGCCCCAGCATTTT.

The J gene is TRBJ1-1, the V gene TRBV7-3; possibly TRBD1 for D (6 bases). Trimming removed 5 bases from V and 1 base from J, with 20 bases in between. Germline V gene sequence: CDR1 SGHTA, CDR2 FQGTGA. This CDR3 spans 17 amino acids. The CDR3 loop is CASSPTGYGASNTEAFF. CDR3 DNA sequence: TGTGCCAGCAGCCCTACAGGGTACGGAGCCTCGAACACTGAAGCTTTCTTT.

This chain connects TRBV30 to TRBJ1-2; D might be TRBD1 (6 bases). Germline values: CDR1 GTSNPN, CDR2 SVGIG (reference sequence). This CDR3 has 12 amino acids. V was shortened by 1 base and J by 7 bases, with 10 bases between the two germline ends. This chain's CDR3 is CAWSDRVGGYTF. For the CDR3, the DNA is TGTGCCTGGAGTGACAGGGTGGGTGGCTACACCTTC.

The chain links TRBV6-5 to TRBJ2-7, with D perhaps matching TRBD1 or TRBD2 (6 bases each). Per the germline V gene, CDR1 is MNHEY and CDR2 is SVGAGI. The CDR3 contains 15 residues. Trimming removed 0 bases from V and 2 bases from J, with 11 bases in between. The CDR3 DNA reads TGTGCCAGCAGTTACTCGAGAAGGGGGGCCTACGAGCAGTACTTC. This sequence encodes CASSYSRRGAYEQYF.

The chain carries TRBV28 and TRBJ2-5, with D perhaps given as TRBD1 or TRBD2 (5 bases each). Trimming removed 8 bases from V and 2 bases from J, with 9 bases in between. Germline assignment: CDR1 MDHEN and CDR2 SYDVKM. This CDR3 spans 12 amino acids. DNA for the CDR3: TGTGCCAGCGGGACCCGGCAAGAGACCCAGTACTTC. Its translation: CASGTRQETQYF.

This sequence joins TRBV2 and TRBJ2-1; TRBD2 aligns across 12 bases. Trimming at V came to 9 bases and at J to 5 bases, leaving 14 bases not matched to a gene. Looked up from germline, CDR1 is SNHLY and CDR2 is FYNNEI. CDR3 size: 17 residues. CDR3 DNA: TGTGCCAGTCTCCGTACTAGCGGGAGGCCCTTCGACAATGAGCAGTTCTTC. Encoded protein: CASLRTSGRPFDNEQFF.

The chain carries TRBV19 and TRBJ1-5; TRBD1 aligns across 7 bases. Germline CDR1 LNHDA, CDR2 SQIVND (reference sequence). The CDR3 contains 13 residues. V was clipped by 9 bases and J by 1 base; unmatched bases: 3. CDR3 sequence: CASRQGSNQPQHF. The CDR3 nucleotides read TGTGCCAGCAGACAGGGCAGCAATCAGCCCCAGCATTTT.

The chain employs TRBV6-6 and TRBJ2-7, with D tentatively TRBD1 (6 bases). This CDR3 is built from 14 residues. CDR1 and CDR2 from the germline V gene are MNHNY and SVGAGI (reference sequence). The V and J ends lost 6 bases and 1 base respectively, with 13 bases between them. The CDR3 DNA sequence: TGTGCCAGCAGCCACAGGGATAGGTCCTACGAGCAGTACTTC. Its translation is CASSHRDRSYEQYF.

This chain connects TRBV5-1 to TRBJ1-5; TRBD1 might be the D (5 bases). Trimming left V 0 bases short and J 7 bases short, with 8 bases between. This CDR3 has 13 amino acids. In germline, CDR1 is SGHRS, CDR2 YFSETQ. CDR3 residues: CASSLDWGQPQHF. In nucleotides, the CDR3 is TGCGCCAGCAGCTTGGACTGGGGCCAGCCCCAGCATTTT.

The V and J genes are TRBV5-5 and TRBJ2-7; the D is unclear. V lost 0 bases and J lost 6, with 13 bases in between. Germline V gene sequence: CDR1 SGHKS, CDR2 YYEKEE (reference sequence). CDR3 size: 14 residues. This CDR3 reads CASSLEQRESEQYF. The CDR3 DNA reads as TGTGCCAGCAGCTTGGAACAGCGAGAGTCCGAGCAGTACTTC.

The rearrangement links TRBV15 to TRBJ2-7; 14 positions agree with TRBD2. CDR3 length equals 15 residues. V dropped 3 bases and J dropped 5; count of bases not matched to a gene: 3. CDR1 LNHNV and CDR2 YYDKDF come from the germline V gene (reference sequence). CDR3 nucleotide sequence: TGTGCCACCAGCAGCGGGACTAGCGGGAGTAACGAGCAGTACTTC. The encoded protein is CATSSGTSGSNEQYF.

The chain couples TRBV7-2 to TRBJ2-5, with D possibly called TRBD1 or TRBD2 (6 bases each). V was pared by 0 bases and J by 4 bases, with 12 bases between. Germline loops: CDR1 SGHTA, CDR2 FQGNSA. This CDR3 is built from 15 residues. The CDR3: CASSLARGAGETQYF. Written as DNA, the CDR3 is TGTGCCAGCAGCTTAGCGAGGGGGGCGGGAGAGACCCAGTACTTC.

This rearrangement joins TRBV18 to TRBJ2-5; a weak D match, TRBD1 (6 bases). V lost 6 bases to trimming and J lost 0 bases, with 14 bases between them. Germline CDR1 and CDR2: KGHSH and LQKENI. The CDR3 has 15 residues. The chain's CDR3 is CASSTSRGHQETQYF. CDR3 DNA sequence: TGTGCCAGCTCCACATCCAGGGGACACCAAGAGACCCAGTACTTC.

This chain links TRBV30 with TRBJ2-1; 12 bases match TRBD2. The CDR3 runs to 14 residues. V lost 4 bases to trimming and J lost 7 bases; unmatched junction nucleotides: 5. CDR1 and CDR2 (germline): GTSNPN, SVGIG (reference sequence). CDR3 sequence reads: CAWTTSGRRNEQFF. The CDR3 bases are TGTGCCTGGACGACTAGCGGGAGAAGGAATGAGCAGTTCTTC.

The gene calls are TRBV5-1 and TRBJ2-5; 11 nucleotides match TRBD2. CDR1 and CDR2 (germline): SGHRS, YFSETQ. The CDR3 is made up of 16 amino acids. J was trimmed by 2 bases and V by 4 bases; bases with no gene match: 7. CDR3 sequence reads: CASSRGLAVDQETQYF. DNA of the CDR3: TGCGCCAGCAGCAGGGGACTAGCGGTGGATCAAGAGACCCAGTACTTC.

V and J are TRBV6-6 and TRBJ1-6; unclear D gene. The CDR3 loop spans 13 amino acids. CDR1 MNHNY and CDR2 SVGAGI come from the germline V gene (reference sequence). Deletions cut 10 bases from V and 9 bases from J, with 16 bases between. CDR3 in DNA: TGTGCCATTACATCCAGTTTCAGTTCACCCCTCCACTTT. Translated, it gives CAITSSFSSPLHF.

This chain joins TRBV5-1 and TRBJ2-1; TRBD2 aligns across 7 bases. From germline, CDR1 is SGHRS and CDR2 YFSETQ. After removal of 0 bases from V and 4 bases from J, the junction contained 7 bases not matched to a gene. This CDR3 contains 16 residues. The DNA for the CDR3 is TGCGCCAGCAGCTTGGACTTAAGACTAGCTTACAATGAGCAGTTCTTC. It encodes CASSLDLRLAYNEQFF.

The chain links TRBV7-9 to TRBJ2-7, with 8 positions matching TRBD1. The germline CDR1 and CDR2 sequences are SEHNR and FQNEAQ (reference sequence). The CDR3 has 14 amino acids. J gave up 2 bases and V 5 bases, and 5 bases lay outside the gene matches. The CDR3 DNA sequence: TGTGCCAGCAGCGTACAGACAGGGGCCTACGAGCAGTACTTC. Translating it yields CASSVQTGAYEQYF.